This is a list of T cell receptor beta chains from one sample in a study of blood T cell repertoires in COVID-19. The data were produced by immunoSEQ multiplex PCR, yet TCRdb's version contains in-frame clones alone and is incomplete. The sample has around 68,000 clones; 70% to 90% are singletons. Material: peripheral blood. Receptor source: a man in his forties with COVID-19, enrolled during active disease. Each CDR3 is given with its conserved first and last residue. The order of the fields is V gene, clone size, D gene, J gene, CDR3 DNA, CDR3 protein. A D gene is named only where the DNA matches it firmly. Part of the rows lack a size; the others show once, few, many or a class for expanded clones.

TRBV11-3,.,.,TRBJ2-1,TGTGCCAGCAGCTTAGCACAGGGTGAGCTTGATGAGCAGTTCTTC,CASSLAQGELDEQFF
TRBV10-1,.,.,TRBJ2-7,TGCGCCAGCAGTAGGGGAATTTACGAGCAGTACTTC,CASSRGIYEQYF
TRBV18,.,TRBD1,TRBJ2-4,TGTGCCAGCTCACCCCAAGAGACAGGGGAGTTCGGCAAAAACATTCAGTACTTC,CASSPQETGEFGKNIQYF
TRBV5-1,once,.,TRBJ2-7,TGCGCCAGCAGCTCTGGGGCCCCGGAGAGCTACGAGCAGTACTTC,CASSSGAPESYEQYF
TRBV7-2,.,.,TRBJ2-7,TGTGCCAGCAGCCCTCCCGAGGGTTTGCCTAGCAGCCCCTACGAGCAGTACTTC,CASSPPEGLPSSPYEQYF
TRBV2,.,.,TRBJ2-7,TGTGCCAGCTTCAGGGAATACGAGCAGTACTTC,CASFREYEQYF
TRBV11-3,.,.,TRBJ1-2,TGTGCCAGCAGCCCCGGGGGGCTCCGTGGCTACACCTTC,CASSPGGLRGYTF
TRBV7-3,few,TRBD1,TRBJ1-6,TGTGCCAGCAGCTTAGGGACAGGGGGTTATTCACCCCTCCACTTT,CASSLGTGGYSPLHF
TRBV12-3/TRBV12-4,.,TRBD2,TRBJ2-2,TGTGCCAGCAGTTTTGCGGGGGCCGGGGAGCTGTTTTTT,CASSFAGAGELFF
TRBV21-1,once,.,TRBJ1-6,TGTGCCAGCAGGGGGGACAGGAGCTCCTATAATTCACCCCTCCACTTT,CASRGDRSSYNSPLHF
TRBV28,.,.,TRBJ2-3,TGTGCCAGCAGGCCACATTCTCCAGATACGCAGTATTTT,CASRPHSPDTQYF
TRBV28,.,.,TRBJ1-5,TGTGCCAGCAATTCTAATCAGCCCCAGCATTTT,CASNSNQPQHF
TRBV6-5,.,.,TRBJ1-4,TGTGCCAGCAGCTTCACCTCGGGAACTAATGAAAAACTGTTTTTT,CASSFTSGTNEKLFF
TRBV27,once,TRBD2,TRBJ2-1,TGTGCCAGCGCAGAACCTAGCGGGAGCTCCTACAATGAGCAGTTCTTC,CASAEPSGSSYNEQFF
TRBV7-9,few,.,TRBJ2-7,TGTGCCAGCAGCTTAGTGGACAGTTACGAGCAGTACTTC,CASSLVDSYEQYF
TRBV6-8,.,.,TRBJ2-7,TGTGCCAGCAGTTACGTCCCCAGTCTCGCCTACGAGCAGTACTTC,CASSYVPSLAYEQYF
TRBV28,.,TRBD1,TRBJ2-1,TGTGCCAGCAGTCCGTACGGGACAGAATTCAATGAGCAGTTCTTC,CASSPYGTEFNEQFF
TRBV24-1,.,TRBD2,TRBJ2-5,TGTGCCACCAGTGATTCTACACTAGCGGGAGAGACCCAGTACTTC,CATSDSTLAGETQYF
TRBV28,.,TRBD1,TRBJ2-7,TGTGCCAGCAGACCTGGGGACAGGGGGGTGTACGAGCAGTACTTC,CASRPGDRGVYEQYF
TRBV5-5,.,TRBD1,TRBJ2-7,TGTGCCAGCAGTCTCGTGGGGACAGGGGGCTACGAGCAGTACTTC,CASSLVGTGGYEQYF
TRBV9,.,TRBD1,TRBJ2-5,TGTGCCAGCAGCGTATCGGGGACAGGAGAAGAGACCCAGTACTTC,CASSVSGTGEETQYF
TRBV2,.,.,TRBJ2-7,TGTGCCAGCAGTGACGGGGGGCACTACGAGCAGTACTTC,CASSDGGHYEQYF
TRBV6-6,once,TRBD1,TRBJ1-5,TGTGCCAGCAGTTACGCGGGACAGGGGAATCAGCCCCAGCATTTT,CASSYAGQGNQPQHF
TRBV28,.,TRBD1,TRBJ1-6,TGTGCCAGCAGTCCGACAGGGGATCGTTCTTCACCCCTCCACTTT,CASSPTGDRSSPLHF
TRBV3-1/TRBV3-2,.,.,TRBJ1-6,TGTGCCAGCAGCCTAGGGGGACGCACAAATTCACCCCTCCACTTT,CASSLGGRTNSPLHF
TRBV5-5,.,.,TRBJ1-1,TGTGCCAGCAGCTTGCGGGTCTGGGTCGGCACTGAAGCTTTCTTT,CASSLRVWVGTEAFF
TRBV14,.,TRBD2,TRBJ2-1,TGTGCCAGCAGCCGGCCCAAAACGGCAAGCGGGGGCCTAAATGAGCAGTTCTTC,CASSRPKTASGGLNEQFF
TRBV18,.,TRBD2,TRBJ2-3,TGTGCCAGCTCGCCCGTTGGGCTAGCGGGGCCTAGCACAGATACGCAGTATTTT,CASSPVGLAGPSTDTQYF
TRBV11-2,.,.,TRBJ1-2,TGTGCCAGCAGCTTAGATATCGGGACAACTGGCTACACCTTC,CASSLDIGTTGYTF
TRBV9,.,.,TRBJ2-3,TGTGCCAGCAGCGTATTAGAAGATACGCAGTATTTT,CASSVLEDTQYF
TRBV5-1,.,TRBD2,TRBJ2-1,TGCGCCAGCAGCTTGGGCGGGGGTACCTACAATGAGCAGTTCTTC,CASSLGGGTYNEQFF
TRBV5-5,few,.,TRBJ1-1,TGTGCCAGCACCCGGGGTGGGCCGAACACTGAAGCTTTCTTT,CASTRGGPNTEAFF
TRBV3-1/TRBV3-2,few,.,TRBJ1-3,TGTGCCAGCAGCCAAGTTGGAGGATCTGGAAACACCATATATTTT,CASSQVGGSGNTIYF
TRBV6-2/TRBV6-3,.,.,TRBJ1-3,TGTGCCAGCAGTTTTTTAGCTGCGGCCTCTGGAAACACCATATATTTT,CASSFLAAASGNTIYF
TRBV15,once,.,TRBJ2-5,TGTGCCACCAGCAGAGACAGGGTTGGAGGGAAGACCCAGTACTTC,CATSRDRVGGKTQYF
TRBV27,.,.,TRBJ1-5,TGTGCCAGCAGTTTAGCCCCAGGCAATCAGCCCCAGCATTTT,CASSLAPGNQPQHF
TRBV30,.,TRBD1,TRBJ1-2,TGTGCCTGGTCCTTTTCCGGGACAGGGAGCGGCTACACCTTC,CAWSFSGTGSGYTF
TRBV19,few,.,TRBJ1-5,TGTGCCAGTAGTGGCCGGGGGCAGCCCCAGCATTTT,CASSGRGQPQHF
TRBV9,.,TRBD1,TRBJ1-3,TGTGCCAGCAGCGGACAGGGGGTGGGAAACACCATATATTTT,CASSGQGVGNTIYF
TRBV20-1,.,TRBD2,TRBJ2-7,TGCAGTGCTAGTGTTGGACTAGCGGGGGGCGCCTACGAGCAGTACTTC,CSASVGLAGGAYEQYF
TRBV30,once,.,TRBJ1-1,TGTGCCTGGAGTGCGCGACAGGAATCCACTGAAGCTTTCTTT,CAWSARQESTEAFF